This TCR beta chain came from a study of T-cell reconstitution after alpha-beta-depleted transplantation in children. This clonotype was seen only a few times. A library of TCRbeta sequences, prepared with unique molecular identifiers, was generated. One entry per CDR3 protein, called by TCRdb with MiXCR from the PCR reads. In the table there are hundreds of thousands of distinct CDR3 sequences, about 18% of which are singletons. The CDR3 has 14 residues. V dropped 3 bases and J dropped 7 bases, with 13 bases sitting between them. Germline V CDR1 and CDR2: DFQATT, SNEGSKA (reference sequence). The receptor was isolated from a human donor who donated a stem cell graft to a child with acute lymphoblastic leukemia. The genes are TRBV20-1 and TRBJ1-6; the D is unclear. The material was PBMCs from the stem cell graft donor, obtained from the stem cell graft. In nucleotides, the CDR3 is TGCAGTGCTAGTAGGCCCAGCCGAAATTCACCCCTCCACTTT. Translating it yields CSASRPSRNSPLHF.